This TCR beta chain was sequenced for a study of CXCR3-negative and CXCR3-positive naive CD8 T cells. The libraries of TRB cDNA were constructed through 5' RACE using UMI labels. After re-calling the 5' RACE reads, TCRdb lists one entry per CDR3 protein, DNA absent. The listing contains 150,000 to 160,000 distinct CDR3 sequences. The germline CDR1 and CDR2 sequences are WSHSY and SAAADI. The CDR3 is made up of 14 amino acids. Researchers reported sorting every CD8+ T cell subset in triplicate, roughly 290,000 cells per sort. Naive cells were sorted as CD45RO-, CCR7+, CD27+ and CD95-. Study conclusions and caveats: TRB CDR3 hydrophobicity was greater in CXCR3-positive naive cells than in CXCR3-negative naive cells. Naive CXCR3-negative cells resembled naive CXCR3-positive cells in TRBV-TRBJ usage; memory cells differed. Diversity in memory CD8+ cells fell much lower than the comparably high levels seen in both naive subsets.

A word on this clonotype: The antigen is undetermined.

The gene calls are TRBV10-2 and TRBJ1-2. Sequencing was done on a sample of naive CXCR3+ CD8+ T cells from blood. Subset defined: CD45RO-CCR7+CD27+CD95- naive CD8+ T cells expressing CXCR3 (TNR3+). The TCR sequence derives from a human donor in good health. Some clones in this sample may be carry-over from other donors' samples. CDR3 protein: CASSEVGSIYGYTF.